The entry below gives a single TCR beta chain sequence along with its context. Its antigen is still unknown. It has no much larger one-base neighbor in the sample; base qualities were not kept. The data derive from a study of cytomegalovirus exposure and HLA in healthy donors (dated by TCRdb to between 2016 and 2019). General notes on the study: In an earlier analysis of roughly 500 of the donors, approximately 260 Gb of sequence data and roughly 100 million unique TCR beta sequences from about 180 million T cells were reported. Both class I and class II loci were covered by HLA typing, at four-digit resolution. Using immunosequencing, the study profiled T cell repertoires from 666 subjects and related those repertoires to cytomegalovirus serostatus. All discovery cohort repertoires had been generated on a single sequencing platform. In a later analysis, previously published TCR beta repertoires from roughly 710 donors were re-analyzed and high-resolution HLA genotyping was added so that TCR occurrence patterns could be studied. On average, roughly 240,000 unique TCR beta nucleotide sequences were sequenced per donor among 300 to 500 genotyped donors of the cohort, with roughly 20% of those sequences being non-productive. Alongside the repertoire data, information on donor age, sex, ethnicity and CMV serostatus was compiled. To decide whether each TCR beta V gene segment behaved as functional or pseudogenic, an earlier analysis of some 600 of the donors relied on high-throughput TCR beta sequencing. About 280 gigabases of sequencing data and approximately 91 million unique TCR sequences made up an early release that covered fewer than 650 HLA-typed donors. Four or five DR-DQ haplotypes were treated as single units for association and clustering because of strong linkage in the cohort. Among the roughly 390 genotyped donors, roughly 80% belonged to the genetic ancestry cluster associated with self-reported Caucasian donors. A separate validation cohort of roughly 130 different subjects was used in addition to the approximately 610-subject first cohort. The study was designed to test whether signatures of past pathogen exposure could be identified by cataloging public T cell receptors. The number of donors typed differed by locus, with roughly 620-630 for A, B, C, DRB1 and DQB1, more than 500 for DQA1, 600 to 610 for DPA1, and around 430 for DPB1. High-throughput TCR immunosequencing, statistical association of individual TCRs with disease status, and machine learning were combined to predict cytomegalovirus infection status. In a later genetic analysis, genome-wide SNP genotypes for about 60% of the 666 donors were used, and that subset was treated as a discovery cohort. In the later analysis, no new phenotypic data were used to find candidate immune exposures; instead, reliance was placed on TCR beta sequences and their occurrence across donors.

The study at large found these results: According to the authors, the approach could potentially be generalized to other disease states and immunological phenotypes. In a later genetic analysis, fewer N-insertions in productive TCRs were reported among donors in an Asian-associated ancestry cluster than the approximately 670-donor mean. A later analysis reported that several top co-occurrence clusters appeared linked to parvovirus B19, influenza, CMV and Epstein-Barr virus. In a later analysis, HLA-associated TCR beta chains showed more clonal expansion and lower generation probabilities than non-associated chains that were equally common. The study gave a list of 150 to 200 TCR beta chains associated with cytomegalovirus. Three of the identified cytomegalovirus-associated TCR beta chains were confirmed in vitro to be specific for cytomegalovirus antigens. Most CMV-associated TCR beta chains appeared to be HLA-restricted in a later analysis, and the HLA associations seemed to be driven largely by CMV exposure. In an earlier analysis of around 500 of the donors, most TCR beta V segments appeared in productive rearrangements about 87% or about 30% of the time, broadly matching IMGT annotations. A later analysis found that TCR association rates varied across HLA loci, with DRB1 alleles showing the most associated TCRs and HLA-C alleles the fewest. Correlated functional status among segregating V segments might reflect linkage disequilibrium, but an unknown experimental factor could not be ruled out. CMV serostatus was the only immune exposure information available for the cohort. Because the 87-base-pair reads could not distinguish some IMGT-functional V segments, including TRBV6-2 and TRBV6-3, those segments were excluded. This cohort had only TCR beta chains sequenced, and the lack of alpha or paired-chain data limited which features could be detected. Because counts were too low, approximately 15 rarely observed V segments, including chromosome 9 orphons, were excluded from the earlier analysis of about 500 of the donors. The classifier was reported to diagnose cytomegalovirus status with high specificity and sensitivity in both the original cohort and the validation cohort. Across donors, most TCR sequences were observed very rarely, whereas some public TCRs were present in many individuals. Specific HLA alleles were associated with some 15,000 TCR beta sequences at a false discovery rate of 0.05 in a later analysis. When HLA alleles, especially DR and DQ, strongly co-occurred, attributing TCR associations to individual alleles was difficult. A group of highly shared sequence variants was considered likely to be a technical artifact of the sequencing pipeline. Because HLA typing was unavailable for some donors at each locus, only the typed subset was used in association tests. In a later genetic analysis, a missense DCLRE1C variant was associated with V-gene and J-gene trimming of TCR beta chains, and the association was replicated in an independent cohort. A further reported finding was that TCR beta sequences accurately predicted the HLA-A and HLA-B alleles for most subjects in the first cohort. Presence/absence analyses assumed roughly uniform sequencing depth across donors, an assumption that may not hold.

Measured from the cysteine to the phenylalanine, the CDR3 is 15 residues long. Of all the DNA, just the CDR3 is kept, 45 bases in frame from base 1. According to the germline V gene (reference sequence), CDR1 reads SGHNT and CDR2 reads YYREEE. Trimming costs V 3 bases and J 0 bases, and their ends lie 12 bases apart. In total, roughly 670 healthy bone marrow donors made up the cohort. At the time of sampling, every cohort member was nominally healthy, though immune exposures that went unrecorded were likely present. The donor tested CMV seropositive and was one of the 289 seropositive cohort members. A peripheral blood sample was collected from each donor, and TCR beta sequencing was performed on peripheral blood mononuclear cells. Genomic DNA was extracted from the blood cell samples with the Qiagen DNeasy Blood Extraction Kit. Receptor amplification or capture employed the immunoSEQ multiplex PCR assay. For the multiplex PCR, a mixture combining 60 forward primers for TCR Vbeta segments and 13 reverse primers for TCR Jbeta segments was used. Amplification of the CDR3 region of rearranged TCR beta genes was performed with a multiplex PCR assay on genomic DNA. On the Illumina HiSeq System, the amplified TCR beta libraries were sequenced as 87-base-pair reads. In the source study's methods: A later analysis tallied tens of millions of unique TCR beta chains across the 666 repertoires, and approximately 12 million of those chains were shared by two or more donors. Raw reads were error-corrected and collapsed into unique sequences with a nearest-neighbor algorithm that merged closely related sequences to remove PCR and sequencing errors. V, D and J gene segments were assigned by aligning CDR3 sequences to IMGT reference sequences. For a sequence to be retained, at least a six-nucleotide match to both a V gene segment and a J gene segment was required. Rearrangements were called productive when the CDR3 lacked stop codons and stayed in frame with V and J; all others were non-productive. Following IMGT convention, CDR3 was defined as the stretch from the second conserved V-encoded cysteine up to the conserved J-encoded phenylalanine. The earlier analysis of about 590 of the donors excluded sequences that lacked an unambiguous match to a single V gene segment. An earlier analysis of some 610 of the donors called V segments functional above 56.7% productive rearrangements and segregating when the between-donor standard deviation exceeded 5%. To diagnose cytomegalovirus status from the catalog of TCR beta chain sequences, a statistical classification framework was built. A later analysis assigned V and J genes by comparing TCR nucleotide sequences with IMGT/GENE-DB human TR gene sequences. In a later analysis, CDR3 sequences and most-parsimonious VDJ recombination scenarios were assigned using the TCRdist pipeline. In a later analysis, each TCR beta chain was defined by its CDR3 amino acid sequence together with its V-gene family, and reads lacking a unique V-gene family were excluded. In a later analysis, fewer than 600 highly shared, low-generation-probability nucleotide sequences were removed to address suspected cross-contamination and a sequencing artifact. In a later analysis, a clonal expansion index was calculated for each public chain from normalized within-repertoire ranks of inferred template counts. In a later analysis, generation probabilities were computed with a VDJ recombination model fitted to out-of-frame rearrangements, and the resulting probabilities were checked against IGoR. In a later analysis, TCR-TCR, TCR-HLA and TCR-CMV co-occurrence was scored with hypergeometric tests, and a repertoire-size bias correction was applied to TCR pairs. False discovery rates were estimated in a later analysis by permuting HLA or CMV assignments 20 times. In a later analysis, co-occurring TCRs were grouped using DBSCAN, with TCRdist sequence similarity added in when clustering inside HLA-allele-positive subsets. For co-occurrence clustering, repertoires with fewer than 30,000 or more than 120,000 public chains were excluded, along with about five repertoires with anomalous nucleotide sharing. The table comes from immuneACCESS by way of TCRdb, which keeps in-frame sequences with V and J called. Part of the clones is missing from these tables; in studies checked, under half for an unresolved V gene and the rest for unknown reasons. The V and J calls and clone size were taken over from that table, and D and trimming were inferred from the DNA. This sample holds 100,000 to 150,000 clones; roughly 72% were observed only once. The ten largest clones capture 9.5% to 13% of the sample.

Material: PBMCs. This chain joins TRBV5-4 to TRBJ1-2, and TRBD1 may be the D gene, going by 5 matching bases. This sequence was found in a woman aged 45-65 years in good health and CMV-seropositive. The DNA sequence reads TGTGCCAGCAGCTCACCCCAGGGATCTAACTATGGCTACACCTTC. This gives the protein CASSSPQGSNYGYTF.